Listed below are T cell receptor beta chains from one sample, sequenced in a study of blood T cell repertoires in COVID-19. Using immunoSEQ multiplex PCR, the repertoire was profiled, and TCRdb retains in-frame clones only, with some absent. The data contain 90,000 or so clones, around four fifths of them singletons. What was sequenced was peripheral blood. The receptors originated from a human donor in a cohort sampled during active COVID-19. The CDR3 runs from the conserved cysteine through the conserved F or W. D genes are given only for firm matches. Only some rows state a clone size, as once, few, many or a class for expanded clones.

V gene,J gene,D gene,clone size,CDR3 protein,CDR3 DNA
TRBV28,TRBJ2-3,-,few,CASSPRGISTDTQYF,TGTGCCAGCAGTCCCAGGGGAATCAGCACAGATACGCAGTATTTT
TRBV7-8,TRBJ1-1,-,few,CASSSGLGQFMNTEAFF,TGTGCCAGCAGCTCAGGGTTGGGGCAGTTTATGAACACTGAAGCTTTCTTT
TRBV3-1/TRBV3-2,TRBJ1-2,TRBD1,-,CASSQGWDRGKLLYGYTF,TGTGCCAGCAGCCAAGGCTGGGACAGGGGGAAACTCCTCTATGGCTACACCTTC
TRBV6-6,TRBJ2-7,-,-,CASSYSVQGGYEQYF,TGTGCCAGCAGTTACTCCGTACAGGGTGGATACGAGCAGTACTTC
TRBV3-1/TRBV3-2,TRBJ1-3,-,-,CASSQNAPQSSGNTIYF,TGTGCCAGCAGCCAGAACGCTCCTCAATCGAGTGGAAACACCATATATTTT
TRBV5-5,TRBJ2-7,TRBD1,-,CASSLAPGGATYEQYF,TGTGCCAGCAGCTTGGCCCCAGGGGGCGCGACATACGAGCAGTACTTC
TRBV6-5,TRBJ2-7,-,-,CASSYSSTYEQYF,TGTGCCAGCAGTTACTCGAGTACCTACGAGCAGTACTTC
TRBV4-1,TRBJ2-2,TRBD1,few,CASSLLTGGAAGELFF,TGCGCCAGCAGCCTACTTACAGGGGGCGCAGCCGGGGAGCTGTTTTTT
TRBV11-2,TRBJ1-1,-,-,CASSLARDIEAFF,TGTGCCAGCAGCTTAGCCAGGGACATTGAAGCTTTCTTT
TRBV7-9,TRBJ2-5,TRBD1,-,CASSLGDSGLGTQYF,TGTGCCAGCAGCTTAGGGGACAGCGGACTTGGGACCCAGTACTTC
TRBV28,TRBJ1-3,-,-,CATLGGQMAIYF,TGTGCCACCCTCGGCGGACAGATGGCCATATATTTT
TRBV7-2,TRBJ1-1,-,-,CASSQPGNTEAFF,TGTGCCAGCAGTCAACCGGGAAATACTGAAGCTTTCTTT
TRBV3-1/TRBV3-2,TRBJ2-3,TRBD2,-,CASSRSGDTQYF,TGTGCCAGCAGTCGTAGCGGGGATACGCAGTATTTT
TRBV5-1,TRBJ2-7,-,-,CASSVDSYEQYF,TGCGCCAGCAGCGTGGACAGTTACGAGCAGTACTTC
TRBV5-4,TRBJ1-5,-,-,CASSVQGNQPQHF,TGTGCCAGCAGCGTACAGGGAAATCAGCCCCAGCATTTT